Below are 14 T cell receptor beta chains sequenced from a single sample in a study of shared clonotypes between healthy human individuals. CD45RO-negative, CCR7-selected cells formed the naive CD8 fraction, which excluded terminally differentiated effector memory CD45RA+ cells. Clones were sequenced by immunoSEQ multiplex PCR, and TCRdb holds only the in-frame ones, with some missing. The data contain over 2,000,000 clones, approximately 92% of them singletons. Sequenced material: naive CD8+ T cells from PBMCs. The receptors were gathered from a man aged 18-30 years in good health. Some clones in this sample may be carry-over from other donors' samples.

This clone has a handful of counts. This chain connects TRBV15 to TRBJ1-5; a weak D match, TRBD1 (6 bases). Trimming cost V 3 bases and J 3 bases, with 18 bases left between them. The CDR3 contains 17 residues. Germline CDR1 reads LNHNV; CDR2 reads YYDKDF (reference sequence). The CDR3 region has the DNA TGTGCCACCAGCAGCCATATCAGCCGGGACACCAATCAGCCCCAGCATTTT. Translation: CATSSHISRDTNQPQHF.

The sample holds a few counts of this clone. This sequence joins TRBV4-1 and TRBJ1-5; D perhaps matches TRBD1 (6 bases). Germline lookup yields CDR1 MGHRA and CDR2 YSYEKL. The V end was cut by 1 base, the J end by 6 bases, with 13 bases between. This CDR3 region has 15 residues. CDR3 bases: TGCGCCAGCAGCCAAGGGCAGGGGTATGGTCAGCCCCAGCATTTT. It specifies CASSQGQGYGQPQHF.

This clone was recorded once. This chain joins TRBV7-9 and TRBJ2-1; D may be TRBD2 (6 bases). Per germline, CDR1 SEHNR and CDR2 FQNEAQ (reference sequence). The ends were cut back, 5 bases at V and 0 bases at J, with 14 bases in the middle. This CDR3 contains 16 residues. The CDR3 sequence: CASSPRGRSSYNEQFF. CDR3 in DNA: TGTGCCAGCAGCCCCCGGGGGAGAAGCTCCTACAATGAGCAGTTCTTC.

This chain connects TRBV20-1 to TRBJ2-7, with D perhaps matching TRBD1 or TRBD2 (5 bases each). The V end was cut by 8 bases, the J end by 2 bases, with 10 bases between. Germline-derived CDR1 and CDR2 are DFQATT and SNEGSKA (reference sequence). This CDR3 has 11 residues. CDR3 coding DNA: TGCAGTCCTCGGGACCCCTACGAGCAGTACTTC. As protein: CSPRDPYEQYF.

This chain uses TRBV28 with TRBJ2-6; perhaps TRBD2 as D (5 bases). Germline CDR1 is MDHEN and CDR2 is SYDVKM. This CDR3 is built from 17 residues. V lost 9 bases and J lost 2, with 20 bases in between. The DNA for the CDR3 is TGTGCCAGTAAAGCTAGCTGGCCGGCGACTGGGGCCAACGTCCTGACTTTC. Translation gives CASKASWPATGANVLTF.

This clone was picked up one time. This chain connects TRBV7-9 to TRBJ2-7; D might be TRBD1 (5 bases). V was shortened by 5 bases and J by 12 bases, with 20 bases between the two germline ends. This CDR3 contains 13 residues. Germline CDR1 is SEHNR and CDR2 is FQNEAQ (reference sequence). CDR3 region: CASSDRPDSRWYF. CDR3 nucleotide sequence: TGTGCCAGCAGCGACCGACCCGACAGCCGCTGGTACTTC.

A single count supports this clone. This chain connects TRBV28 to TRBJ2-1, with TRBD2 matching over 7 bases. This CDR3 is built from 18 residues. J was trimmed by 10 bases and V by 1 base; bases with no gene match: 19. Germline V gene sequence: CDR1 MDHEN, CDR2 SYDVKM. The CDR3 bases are TGTGCCAGCAGTTTATCGACGGGGCCTCGAACGGGAGGTTTGGAGCAGTTCTTC. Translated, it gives CASSLSTGPRTGGLEQFF.

The CDR3 protein is CASSFTDREAEAFF. In DNA, the CDR3 is TGTGCCAGCAGTTTCACTGACAGGGAAGCTGAAGCTTTCTTT. The chain has TRBV6-5 and TRBJ1-1; 7 bases are shared with TRBD1. The CDR3 is made up of 14 amino acids. With 4 bases clipped from V and 6 bases from J, the junction kept 8 bases outside the gene matches. Germline assignment: CDR1 MNHEY and CDR2 SVGAGI.

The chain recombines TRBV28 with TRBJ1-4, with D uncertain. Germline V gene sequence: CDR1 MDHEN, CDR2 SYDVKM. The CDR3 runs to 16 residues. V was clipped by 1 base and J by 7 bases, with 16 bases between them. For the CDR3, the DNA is TGTGCCAGCAGTTTATACGGTCAAGGGTCGCGTGAAAAACTGTTTTTT. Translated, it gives CASSLYGQGSREKLFF.

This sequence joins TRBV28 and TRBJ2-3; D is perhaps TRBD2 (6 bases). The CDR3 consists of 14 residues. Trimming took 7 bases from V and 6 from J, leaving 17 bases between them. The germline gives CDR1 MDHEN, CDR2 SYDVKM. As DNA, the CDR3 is TGTGCCAGCACCGGGACTCAGAGGCCTGATACGCAGTATTTT. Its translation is CASTGTQRPDTQYF.

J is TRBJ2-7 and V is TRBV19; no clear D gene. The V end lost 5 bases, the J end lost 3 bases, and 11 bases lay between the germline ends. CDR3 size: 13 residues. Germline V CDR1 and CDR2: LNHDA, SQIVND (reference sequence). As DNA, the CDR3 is TGTGCCAGTAGTTCGGGTTGGGGCTACGAGCAGTACTTC. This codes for CASSSGWGYEQYF.

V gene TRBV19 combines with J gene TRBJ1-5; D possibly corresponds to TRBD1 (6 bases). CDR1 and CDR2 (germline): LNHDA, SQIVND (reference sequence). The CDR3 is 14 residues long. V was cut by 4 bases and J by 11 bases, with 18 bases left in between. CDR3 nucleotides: TGTGCCAGTAGTAGTTGGTGGGGGGGGCAGTCCCAGCATTTT. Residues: CASSSWWGGQSQHF.

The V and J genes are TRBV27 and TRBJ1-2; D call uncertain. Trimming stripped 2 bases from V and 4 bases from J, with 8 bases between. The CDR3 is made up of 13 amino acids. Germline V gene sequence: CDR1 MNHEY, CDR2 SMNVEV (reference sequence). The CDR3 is CASSLELGYGYTF. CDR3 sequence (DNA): TGTGCCAGCAGTTTAGAGCTTGGCTATGGCTACACCTTC.

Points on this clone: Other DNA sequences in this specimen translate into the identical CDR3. The CDR3 DNA is TGTGCCAGCAGCTTAGTTCCCTACAATGAGCAGTTCTTC. Translated: CASSLVPYNEQFF. V gene TRBV11-2 combines with J gene TRBJ2-1; no clear D gene. Trimming took 1 base from V and 2 from J, leaving 3 bases between them. Germline CDR1 is SGHAT and CDR2 is FQNNGV. The CDR3 spans 13 residues. The full variable domain, completed using reference TRBV11-2 and TRBJ2-1, is EAGVAQSPRYKIIEKRQSVAFWCNPISGHATLYWYQQILGQGPKLLIQFQNNGVVDDSQLPKDRFSAERLKGVDSTLKIQPAKLEDSAVYLCASSLVPYNEQFFGPGTRLTVL.